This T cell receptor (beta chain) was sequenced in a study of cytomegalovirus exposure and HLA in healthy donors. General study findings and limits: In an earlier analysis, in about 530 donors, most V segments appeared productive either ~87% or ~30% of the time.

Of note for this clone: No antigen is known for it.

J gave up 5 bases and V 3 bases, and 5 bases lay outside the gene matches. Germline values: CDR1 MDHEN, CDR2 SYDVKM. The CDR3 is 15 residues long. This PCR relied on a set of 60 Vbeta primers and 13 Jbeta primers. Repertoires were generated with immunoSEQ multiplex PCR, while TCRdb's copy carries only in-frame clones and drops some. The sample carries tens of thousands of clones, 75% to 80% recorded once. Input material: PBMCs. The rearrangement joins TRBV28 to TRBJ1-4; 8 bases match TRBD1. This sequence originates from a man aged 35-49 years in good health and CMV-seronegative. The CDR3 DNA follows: TGTGCCAGCAGTTTCTCGACAGGGGTAAATGAAAAACTGTTTTTT. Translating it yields CASSFSTGVNEKLFF. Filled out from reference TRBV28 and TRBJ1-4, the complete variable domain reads DVKVTQSSRYLVKRTGEKVFLECVQDMDHENMFWYRQDPGLGLRLIYFSYDVKMKEKGDIPEGYSVSREKKERFSLILESASTNQTSMYLCASSFSTGVNEKLFFGSGTQLSVL.